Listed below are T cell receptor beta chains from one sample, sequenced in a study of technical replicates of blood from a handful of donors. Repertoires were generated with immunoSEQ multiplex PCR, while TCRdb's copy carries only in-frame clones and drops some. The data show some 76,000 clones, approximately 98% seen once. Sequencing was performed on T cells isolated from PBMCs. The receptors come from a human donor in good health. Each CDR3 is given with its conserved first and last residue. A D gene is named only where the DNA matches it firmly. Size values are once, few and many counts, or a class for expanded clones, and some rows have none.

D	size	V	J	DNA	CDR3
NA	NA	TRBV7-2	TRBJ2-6	TGTGCCAGCAGCTTAGGTCTCTCTGGGGCCAACGTCCTGACTTTC	CASSLGLSGANVLTF
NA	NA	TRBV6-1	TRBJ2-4	TGTGCCAGCAGTGAAGCGCTTCAGATTAAAAACATTCAGTACTTC	CASSEALQIKNIQYF
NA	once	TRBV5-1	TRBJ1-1	TGCGCCAGCAGCTTGGGTCTGGAAGCTTTCTTT	CASSLGLEAFF
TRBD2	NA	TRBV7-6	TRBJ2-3	TGTGCCAGCAGCTTCGGGACTAGCGTTTCAGATACGCAGTATTTT	CASSFGTSVSDTQYF
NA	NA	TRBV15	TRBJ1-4	TGTGCCACCAGCAGAGAATACAGCAATAATGAAAAACTGTTTTTT	CATSREYSNNEKLFF
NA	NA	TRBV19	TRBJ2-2	TGTGCCAGTACGAGGCAGGGGAACGGGGAGCTGTTTTTT	CASTRQGNGELFF
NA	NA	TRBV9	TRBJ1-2	TGTGCCAGCAGCGTAGCGGACAGCGTAAACTATGGCTACACCTTC	CASSVADSVNYGYTF
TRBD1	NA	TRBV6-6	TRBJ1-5	TGTGCCAGCAGGGGGACAGGGGGCAATCAGCCCCAGCATTTT	CASRGTGGNQPQHF
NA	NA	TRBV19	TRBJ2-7	TGTGCCAGTAGTATAGATCCCGGCTACGAGCAGTACTTC	CASSIDPGYEQYF
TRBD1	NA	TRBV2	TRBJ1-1	TGTGCCAGCAGTGAAGCGCTTCGGTACTGGACAGGGGGCACGAACACTGAAGCTTTCTTT	CASSEALRYWTGGTNTEAFF
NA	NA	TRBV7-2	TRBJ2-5	TGTGCCAGCAGTCCCCAAAGCGGCCAAGAGACCCAGTACTTC	CASSPQSGQETQYF
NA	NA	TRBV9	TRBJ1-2	TGTGCCAGCAGCGTAGAATCTTTGACAGGAGGCTACACCTTC	CASSVESLTGGYTF
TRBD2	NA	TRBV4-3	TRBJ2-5	TGCGCCAGCAGCCAAGCTAGCGGGAGCGGATGGGAGACCCAGTACTTC	CASSQASGSGWETQYF
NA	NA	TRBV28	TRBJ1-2	TGTGCCAGCAGTTTAGTGACAGACAGCTATGGCTACACCTTC	CASSLVTDSYGYTF
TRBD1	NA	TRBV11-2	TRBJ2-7	TGTGCCAGCAGCTTCCGGGACAGACCCTACGAGCAGTACTTC	CASSFRDRPYEQYF
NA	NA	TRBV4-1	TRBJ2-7	TGCGCCAGCAGCCAGCCGGGGGGCCGCTACGAGCAGTACTTC	CASSQPGGRYEQYF
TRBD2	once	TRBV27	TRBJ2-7	TGTGCCAGCAGTTGGACGGGGGGCGAGCAGTACTTC	CASSWTGGEQYF
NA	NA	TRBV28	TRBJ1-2	TGTGCCAGCAGCGGTATGACAGACGGCGATGGCTACACCTTC	CASSGMTDGDGYTF
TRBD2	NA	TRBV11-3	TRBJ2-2	TGTGCCAGCAGCTTTTTTGCGGGAGGGGGTAACACCGGGGAGCTGTTTTTT	CASSFFAGGGNTGELFF
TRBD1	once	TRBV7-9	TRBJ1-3	TGTGCCAGCAGAAGGGGACAGGACGGAAACACCATATATTTT	CASRRGQDGNTIYF
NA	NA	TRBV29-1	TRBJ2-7	TGCAGTATCTTAACGGGAGCGTCCTACGAGCAGTACTTC	CSILTGASYEQYF
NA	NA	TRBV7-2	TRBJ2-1	TGTGCCAGCAGTCTACTGAGAAATGAGCAGTTCTTC	CASSLLRNEQFF
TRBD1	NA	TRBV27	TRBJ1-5	TGTGCCAGCTGGAGGACAGGGAACAATCAGCCCCAGCATTTT	CASWRTGNNQPQHF
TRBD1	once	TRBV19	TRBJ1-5	TGTGCCAGTACACAGGGGGGAGGTCAGCCCCAGCATTTT	CASTQGGGQPQHF
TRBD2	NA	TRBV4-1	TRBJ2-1	TGCGCCAGCAGCCAAGGGACTAGCGGCCTTTACAATGAGCAGTTCTTC	CASSQGTSGLYNEQFF
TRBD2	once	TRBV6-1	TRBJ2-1	TGTGCCAGCAAAGCTGCGGGAGGGGGCAATGAGCAGTTCTTC	CASKAAGGGNEQFF
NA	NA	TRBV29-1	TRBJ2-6	TGCAGCGTTGTCTTCTCTGGGGCCAACGTCCTGACTTTC	CSVVFSGANVLTF
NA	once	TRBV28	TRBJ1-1	TGTGCCAGCAGCCTAGGGAACACTGAAGCTTTCTTT	CASSLGNTEAFF
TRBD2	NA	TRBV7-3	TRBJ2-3	TGTGCCAGCAGCTCCGGGACTAGCGGAGTACCGGATACGCAGTATTTT	CASSSGTSGVPDTQYF
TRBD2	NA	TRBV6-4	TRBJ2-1	TGTGCCAGCAGCCTGACTAGCGGGTCGTACAATGAGCAGTTCTTC	CASSLTSGSYNEQFF
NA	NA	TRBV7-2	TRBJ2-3	TGTGCCAGCAGCTTAATGTCAGAGGTCACAGATACGCAGTATTTT	CASSLMSEVTDTQYF
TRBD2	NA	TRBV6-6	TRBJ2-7	TGTGCCAGCAGTCGCTCCGGGAGCGGGAGGGCCCACGAGCAGTACTTC	CASSRSGSGRAHEQYF
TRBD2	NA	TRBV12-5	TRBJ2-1	TGTGCTAGTGGTTCCGCTAGCGGGAGCTCCTACAATGAGCAGTTCTTC	CASGSASGSSYNEQFF